The TCR beta chain described here comes from a study of T cell responses to AZD1222 COVID-19 vaccine. Regarding the study as a whole: The sample set comprised mostly white British donors with more females, and clonal diversity was possibly underestimated. Among those given AZD1222, only five to seven were seropositive at baseline.

With 2 bases clipped from V and 7 bases from J, the junction kept 10 bases outside the gene matches. CDR3 length: 16 residues. The V gene's germline CDR1 is SGHRS and CDR2 YFSETQ. Regarding this clone: Its antigen is still unknown.

Method: immunoSEQ multiplex PCR; TCRdb's copy keeps in-frame clones and lacks some. The sample records under 200,000 clones, around 92% being singletons. Analysis merged second doses at about 4 or about 12 weeks. The chain joins TRBV5-1 to TRBJ2-2; 8 bases fit TRBD2. The sample in question was peripheral blood, obtained 28 days after the second AZD1222 dose. This receptor was taken from an adult who received the AZD1222 COVID-19 vaccine. The CDR3 DNA reads TGCGCCAGCAGCTTAGAACCCAACCGGGAGGGCGGGGAGCTGTTTTTT. This codes for CASSLEPNREGGELFF.